This T cell receptor beta chain was identified during a study of blood T cell repertoires in COVID-19. From germline, CDR1 is MNHEY and CDR2 SVGEGT. The CDR3 runs to 16 residues. The trim removed 4 bases at V and 1 base at J, leaving 9 bases unmatched. Libraries were prepared by immunoSEQ multiplex PCR; TCRdb keeps only in-frame clonotypes and omits some of them. In the table there are roughly 130,000 clones, about 87% of which are singletons. This TCR was recovered from a man aged 60-69 years with active or convalescent COVID-19. V and J are TRBV6-2 or TRBV6-3 and TRBJ1-2; 7 bases are shared with TRBD1. The sequenced sample was peripheral blood. This CDR3 reads CASSSRGTANNYGYTF. CDR3 nucleotide sequence: TGTGCCAGCAGTTCGCGAGGGACAGCGAATAACTATGGCTACACCTTC.